These T cell receptor beta chains were read from a single sample in a study of identical twins. A single record per CDR3 protein comes from TCRdb applying MiXCR to the 5' RACE reads. The table lists approximately 230,000 distinct CDR3 sequences, roughly 7.1% of them singletons. The same specimen was also included in a second study, on T cells expressing NK-cell markers.

Sequencing input: CD8+ T cells sorted from blood. Receptors originate from a young woman in good health. CDR3s include the opening cysteine and the closing phenylalanine or tryptophan. The D gene is left open where the match is weak. Clone size appears in some rows only: once, few, many, or a class for an expanded clone.

>TRBJ2-7|many|TRBD1|TRBV20-1
CSARPSVGQDYEQYF
TGCAGTGCTAGACCCTCAGTGGGACAGGACTACGAGCAGTACTTC
>TRBJ2-3|many|.|TRBV3-1
CASSHGSTDTQYF
TGTGCCAGCAGCCATGGAAGCACAGATACGCAGTATTTT
>TRBJ1-1|.|.|TRBV7-9
CASSLELGAFF
TGTGCCAGCAGCTTAGAGCTGGGAGCTTTCTTT
>TRBJ1-2|many|.|TRBV20-1
CSARGPMRVDGYTF
TGCAGTGCTAGAGGCCCAATGAGGGTGGACGGCTACACCTTC
>TRBJ2-1|many|TRBD2|TRBV12-3/TRBV12-4
CASFTAGYEQFF
TGTGCCAGTTTTACAGCGGGATACGAGCAGTTCTTC
>TRBJ2-7|.|TRBD2|TRBV9
CASSAGEGHSYEQYF
TGTGCCAGCAGCGCGGGGGAGGGCCATTCCTACGAGCAGTACTTC
>TRBJ2-7|.|.|TRBV6-2/TRBV6-3
CASTGTTIAYEQYF
TGTGCCAGCACAGGGACAACTATCGCCTACGAGCAGTACTTC
>TRBJ2-3|few|TRBD1|TRBV7-9
CASSLYVGQHTDTQYF
TGTGCCAGCAGCTTATATGTGGGACAGCACACAGATACGCAGTATTTT
>TRBJ2-3|many|.|TRBV20-1
CSASRIGLSTDTQYF
TGCAGTGCTAGTAGGATTGGGCTTAGCACAGATACGCAGTATTTT
>TRBJ1-3|many|.|TRBV7-6
CASSLGGGSSGNTIYF
TGTGCCAGCAGCTTAGGAGGCGGGTCCTCTGGAAACACCATATATTTT
>TRBJ1-1|.|TRBD1|TRBV7-9
CACSPGQGRTEAFF
TGTGCCTGCAGCCCGGGACAGGGACGCACTGAAGCTTTCTTT
>TRBJ2-3|.|.|TRBV3-1
CASSPQGVGGKLSDTQYF
TGTGCCAGCAGCCCTCAGGGCGTAGGAGGGAAATTATCAGATACGCAGTATTTT
>TRBJ2-5|few|.|TRBV12-3/TRBV12-4
CASRGGRGRETQYF
TGTGCCAGCAGGGGGGGGAGGGGGCGAGAGACCCAGTACTTC
>TRBJ1-1|many|TRBD1|TRBV20-1
CSARDYKRQGVGAFF
TGCAGTGCTAGAGACTACAAACGACAGGGCGTAGGAGCTTTCTTT
>TRBJ2-3|few|.|TRBV11-2
CASSSRLADTQYF
TGTGCCAGCAGCTCCAGACTAGCAGATACGCAGTATTTT
>TRBJ2-1|.|TRBD2|TRBV7-9
CASSSAGEQLF
TGTGCCAGCAGCTCCGCGGGGGAGCAGTTATTC
>TRBJ1-5|many|TRBD1|TRBV5-1
CASSLTGINQPQHF
TGCGCCAGCAGCCTGACAGGGATCAATCAGCCCCAGCATTTT